The clone carrying this T cell receptor (beta chain) was recorded a few times. The antigen remains undetermined. The data stem from a study of human T cells and chemical hapten exposure. Background on the study: The use of 2% DPC on approximately 2 cm by approximately 2 cm of upper inner arm skin constituted sensitization.

Time point reported: pre-sensitization, week 0. The treatment here: therapeutic diphenylcyclopropenone sensitization with weekly scalp DPC. One entry per CDR3 protein, called by TCRdb with MiXCR from the RACE reads. In the table there are 200,000 to 300,000 distinct CDR3 sequences, approximately 8.6% of which are singletons. The CDR3 spans 15 residues. After removal of 3 bases from V and 4 bases from J, the junction contained 8 bases not matched to a gene. General study results and limits: PT1 expanded TCR numbers tracked positively with patch test score. The study found expanded TCRs formed significantly more large CDR3 similarity clusters than controls.

The sequencing here drew on whole blood, taken in connection with sensitization to the hapten diphenylcyclopropenone (DPC). The TCR was taken from a woman aged 40-49 years with alopecia areata. Some clones in this sample may be carry-over from other donors' samples. The chain is built from TRBV12-3 or TRBV12-4 and TRBJ1-1; TRBD1 aligns across 7 bases. CDR3 loop: CASSFKGAGSTEAFF. DNA for the CDR3: TGTGCCAGCAGTTTCAAGGGGGCAGGGAGCACTGAAGCTTTCTTT.